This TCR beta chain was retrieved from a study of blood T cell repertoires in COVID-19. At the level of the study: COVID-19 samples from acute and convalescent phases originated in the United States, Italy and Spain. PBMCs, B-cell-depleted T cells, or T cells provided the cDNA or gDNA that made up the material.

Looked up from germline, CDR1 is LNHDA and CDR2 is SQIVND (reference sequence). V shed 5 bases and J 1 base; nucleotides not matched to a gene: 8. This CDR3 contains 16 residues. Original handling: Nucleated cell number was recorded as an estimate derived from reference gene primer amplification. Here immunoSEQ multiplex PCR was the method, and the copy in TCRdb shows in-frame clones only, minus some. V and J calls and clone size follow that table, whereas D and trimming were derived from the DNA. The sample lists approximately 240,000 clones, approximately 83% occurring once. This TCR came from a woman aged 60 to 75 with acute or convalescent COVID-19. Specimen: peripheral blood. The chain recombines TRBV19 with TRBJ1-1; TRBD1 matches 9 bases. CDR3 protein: CASSLKGQGPNTEAFF. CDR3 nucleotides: TGTGCCAGTAGTCTCAAGGGACAGGGACCGAACACTGAAGCTTTCTTT.